The subject of this entry is one TCR beta chain. Its antigen remains unidentified. No base qualities exist here, and no much larger clone lies one base off it. This sample was taken from a study of blood T cell repertoires in COVID-19 (dated by TCRdb to 2020 to 2022). For the study in its entirety: Samples covering the acute and convalescent phases of COVID-19 were provided by collaborators in the United States, Italy and Spain. The material from the prospective study consisted of cDNA or gDNA derived from T cells, B-cell-depleted T cells, or PBMCs. The dataset comprised deeply sampled blood TCRbeta repertoires from subjects exposed to, actively infected with, or recovered from COVID-19. A freely available public database, intended as a resource for researchers studying the immune response to SARS-CoV-2, is where the repertoires were released. Samples were obtained from the ongoing ImmuneRACE study (first 160 participants) and from 1,200 or so subjects provided by 6 global collaborators. Nearly every sample came with metadata listing a de-identified subject ID, COVID-19 status, age in years and sex. Where available, HLA class I and class II types were taken from metadata supplied by the sample provider and were not determined by assay-based typing. Beyond this particular receptor, the publication reports: How much clinical and demographic metadata was included differed by source and by participant, and the metadata was provided uncurated.

TCRbeta CDR3 regions were amplified from genomic DNA by means of the immunoSEQ Assay, a bias-controlled multiplex PCR. In the original analysis: Nucleated cell counts per sample were estimated from amplification of reference gene primers within the assay. To quantify the absolute abundance of each unique TCRbeta CDR3 rearrangement, sequence reads were collapsed and filtered. For each sample, productive Simpson clonality was calculated as the square root of Simpson's diversity index across productive rearrangements. Here the immuneACCESS table is served through TCRdb, limited to in-frame sequences with V and J called. Missing clones are a known gap in these copies; in checked studies unresolved V genes cover under half, and the rest lacks a known reason. That table is the source of V, J and clone size, and D and trimming were worked out from the DNA. The sample contains around 150,000 clones, approximately 86% of them found a single time. The top ten hold about 3.5% of the sample.

CDR1 is given as MDHEN and CDR2 as SYDVKM, both from the germline V gene. The CDR3 runs 15 residues from the cysteine to the phenylalanine. Just CDR3 DNA is preserved here, 45 bases in frame from base 1. V loses 2 bases, J loses 6 bases, and the germline ends lie 15 bases apart. Each collaborating institution followed its own protocols to collect whole blood in K2EDTA tubes. For TCRbeta analysis, collaborator samples were shipped as frozen whole blood, as isolated PBMCs, or as DNA extracted from either sample type. The chain joins TRBV28 to TRBJ2-3; TRBD1 is a weak D gene call, 5 bases matching. The clonotype originates from a man aged 65 to 79 with acute or convalescent COVID-19. Sequencing was done on a sample of peripheral blood. The CDR3 reads CASSLNRIKGDTQYF. DNA sequence: TGTGCCAGCAGTTTAAACCGGATTAAGGGGGATACGCAGTATTTT.